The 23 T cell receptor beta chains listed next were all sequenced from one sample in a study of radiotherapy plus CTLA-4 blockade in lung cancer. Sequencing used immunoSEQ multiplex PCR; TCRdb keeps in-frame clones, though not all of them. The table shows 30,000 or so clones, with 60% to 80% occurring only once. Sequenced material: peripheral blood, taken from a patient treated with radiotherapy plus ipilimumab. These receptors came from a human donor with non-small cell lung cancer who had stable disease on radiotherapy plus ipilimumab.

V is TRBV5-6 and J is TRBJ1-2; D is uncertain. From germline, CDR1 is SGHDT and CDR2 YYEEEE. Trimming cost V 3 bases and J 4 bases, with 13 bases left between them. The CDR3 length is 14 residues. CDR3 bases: TGTGCCAGCAGCTATGCCGGGGATTTCTATGGCTACACCTTC. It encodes CASSYAGDFYGYTF.

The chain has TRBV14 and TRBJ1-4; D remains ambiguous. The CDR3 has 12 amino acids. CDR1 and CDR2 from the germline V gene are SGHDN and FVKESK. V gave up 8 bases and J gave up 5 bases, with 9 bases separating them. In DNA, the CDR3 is TGTGCCAGCGGTTCCCCGAATGAAAAACTGTTTTTT. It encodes CASGSPNEKLFF.

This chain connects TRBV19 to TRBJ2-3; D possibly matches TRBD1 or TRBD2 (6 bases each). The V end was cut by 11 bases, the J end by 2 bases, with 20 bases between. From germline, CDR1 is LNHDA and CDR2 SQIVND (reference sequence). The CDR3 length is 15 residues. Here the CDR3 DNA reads TGTGCCTCCTCGGAGGGGGGTTCTCTCACAGATACGCAGTATTTT. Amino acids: CASSEGGSLTDTQYF.

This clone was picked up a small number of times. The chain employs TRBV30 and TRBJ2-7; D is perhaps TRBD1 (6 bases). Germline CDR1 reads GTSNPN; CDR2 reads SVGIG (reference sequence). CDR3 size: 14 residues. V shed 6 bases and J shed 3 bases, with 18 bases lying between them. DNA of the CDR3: TGTGCCTGTTCTGCCTGGGACAAATACTACGAGCAGTACTTC. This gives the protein CACSAWDKYYEQYF. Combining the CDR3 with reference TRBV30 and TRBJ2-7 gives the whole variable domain SQTIHQWPATLVQPVGSPLSLECTVEGTSNPNLYWYRQAAGRGLQLLFYSVGIGQISSEVPQNLSASRPQDRQFILSSKKLLLSDSGFYLCACSAWDKYYEQYFGPGTRLTVT.

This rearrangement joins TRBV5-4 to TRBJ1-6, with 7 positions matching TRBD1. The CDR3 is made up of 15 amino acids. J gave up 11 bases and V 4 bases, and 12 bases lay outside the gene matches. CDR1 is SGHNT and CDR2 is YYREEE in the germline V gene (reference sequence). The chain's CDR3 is CASSATRDRRTPLHF. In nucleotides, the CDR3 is TGTGCCAGCAGCGCTACTCGGGACAGAAGAACACCCCTCCACTTT.

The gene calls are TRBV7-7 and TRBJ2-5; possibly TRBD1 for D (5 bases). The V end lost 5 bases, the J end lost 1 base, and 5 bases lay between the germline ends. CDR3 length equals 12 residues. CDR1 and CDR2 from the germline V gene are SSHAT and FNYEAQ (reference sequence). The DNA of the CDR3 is TGTGCCAGCAGCCAGGGCCAAGAGACCCAGTACTTC. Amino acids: CASSQGQETQYF.

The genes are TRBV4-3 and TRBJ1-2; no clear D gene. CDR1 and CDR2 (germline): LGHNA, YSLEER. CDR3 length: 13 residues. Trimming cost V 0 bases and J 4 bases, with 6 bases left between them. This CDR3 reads CASSQDWSYGYTF. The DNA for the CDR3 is TGCGCCAGCAGCCAAGACTGGAGCTATGGCTACACCTTC.

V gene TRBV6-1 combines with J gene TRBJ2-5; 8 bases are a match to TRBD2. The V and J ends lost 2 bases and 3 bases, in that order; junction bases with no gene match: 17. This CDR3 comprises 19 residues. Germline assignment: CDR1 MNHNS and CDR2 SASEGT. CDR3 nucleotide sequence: TGTGCCAGCAGTGAATACCCCGAATTGTTGAAGCGGGGGAAAGAGACCCAGTACTTC. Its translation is CASSEYPELLKRGKETQYF.

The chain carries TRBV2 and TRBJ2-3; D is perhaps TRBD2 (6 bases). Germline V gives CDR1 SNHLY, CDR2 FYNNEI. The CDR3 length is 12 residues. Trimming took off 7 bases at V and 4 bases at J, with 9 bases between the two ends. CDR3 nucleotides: TGTGCCAGCAAGAGGGAGGCAGATACGCAGTATTTT. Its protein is CASKREADTQYF.

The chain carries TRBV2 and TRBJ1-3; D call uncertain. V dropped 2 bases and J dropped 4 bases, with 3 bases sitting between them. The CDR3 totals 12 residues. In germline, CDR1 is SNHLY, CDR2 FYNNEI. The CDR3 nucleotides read TGTGCCAGCAGTGAAAGCGGAAACACCATATATTTT. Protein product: CASSESGNTIYF.

This chain's CDR3 is CASSSVPQTRNTEAFF. As DNA, the CDR3 is TGCGCCAGCAGCTCCGTACCACAGACAAGGAACACTGAAGCTTTCTTT. The rearrangement links TRBV5-1 to TRBJ1-1; D unresolved. Per germline, CDR1 SGHRS and CDR2 YFSETQ. CDR3 length equals 16 residues. Trimming shortened V by 3 bases and J by 1 base, and 16 bases separated the two germline ends.

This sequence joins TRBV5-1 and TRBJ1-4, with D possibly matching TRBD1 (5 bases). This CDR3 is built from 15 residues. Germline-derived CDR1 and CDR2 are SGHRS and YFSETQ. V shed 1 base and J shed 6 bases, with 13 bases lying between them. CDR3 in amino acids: CASSLWAGRDEKLFF. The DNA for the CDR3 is TGCGCCAGCAGCTTGTGGGCAGGGCGTGATGAAAAACTGTTTTTT.

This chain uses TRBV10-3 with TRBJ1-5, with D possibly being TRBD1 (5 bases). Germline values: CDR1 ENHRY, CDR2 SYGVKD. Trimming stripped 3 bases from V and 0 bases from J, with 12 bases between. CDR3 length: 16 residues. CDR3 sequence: CAISDRAINSNQPQHF. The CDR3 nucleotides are TGTGCCATCAGTGACAGGGCGATTAATAGCAATCAGCCCCAGCATTTT.

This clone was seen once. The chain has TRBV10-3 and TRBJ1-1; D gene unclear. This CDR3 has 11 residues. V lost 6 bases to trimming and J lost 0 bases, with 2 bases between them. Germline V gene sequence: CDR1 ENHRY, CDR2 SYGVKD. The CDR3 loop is CAIRMNTEAFF. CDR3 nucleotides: TGTGCCATCAGGATGAACACTGAAGCTTTCTTT.

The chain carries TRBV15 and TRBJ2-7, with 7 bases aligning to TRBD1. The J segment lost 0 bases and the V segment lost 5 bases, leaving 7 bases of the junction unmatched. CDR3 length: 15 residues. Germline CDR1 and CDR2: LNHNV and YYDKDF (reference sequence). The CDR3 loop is CATSPDRAYSYEQYV. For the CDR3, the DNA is TGTGCCACCAGCCCAGACAGGGCCTACTCCTACGAGCAGTACGTC.

The CDR3 bases are TGTGCCAGTAGTATAGCCCCCCTATTTCGGACAGGGAATACTGAAGCTTTCTTT. It encodes CASSIAPLFRTGNTEAFF. This chain connects TRBV19 to TRBJ1-1, with 8 bases matching TRBD1. The V gene's germline CDR1 is LNHDA and CDR2 SQIVND (reference sequence). The CDR3 is made up of 18 amino acids. J was trimmed by 5 bases and V by 1 base; bases with no gene match: 15. The complete variable domain, with remaining parts taken from reference TRBV19 and TRBJ1-1, reads DGGITQSPKYLFRKEGQNVTLSCEQNLNHDAMYWYRQDPGQGLRLIYYSQIVNDFQKGDIAEGYSVSREKKESFPLTVTSAQKNPTAFYLCASSIAPLFRTGNTEAFFGQGTRLTVV.

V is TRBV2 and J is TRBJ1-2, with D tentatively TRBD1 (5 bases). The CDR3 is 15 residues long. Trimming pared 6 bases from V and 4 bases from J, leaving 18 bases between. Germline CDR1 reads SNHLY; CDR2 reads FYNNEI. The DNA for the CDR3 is TGTGCCAGCAGCCCCCGTGGACAAACTATCTATGGCTACACCTTC. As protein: CASSPRGQTIYGYTF.

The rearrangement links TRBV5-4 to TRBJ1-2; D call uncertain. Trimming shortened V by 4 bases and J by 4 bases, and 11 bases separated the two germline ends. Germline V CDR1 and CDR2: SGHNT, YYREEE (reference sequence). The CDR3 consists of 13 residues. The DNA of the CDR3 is TGTGCCAGCAGCGTAACCGGGAGCTATGGCTACACCTTC. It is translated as CASSVTGSYGYTF.

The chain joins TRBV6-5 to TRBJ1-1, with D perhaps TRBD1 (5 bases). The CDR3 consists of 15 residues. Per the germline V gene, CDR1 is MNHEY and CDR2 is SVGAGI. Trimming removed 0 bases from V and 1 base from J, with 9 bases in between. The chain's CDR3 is CASSYSVGGNTEAFF. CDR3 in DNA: TGTGCCAGCAGTTACTCCGTCGGGGGGAACACTGAAGCTTTCTTT.

The CDR3 loop reads CARTSGRGGETQYF. The DNA for the CDR3 is TGTGCCAGGACTAGCGGGCGGGGGGGCGAGACCCAGTACTTC. The chain recombines TRBV6-5 with TRBJ2-5; 10 nucleotides align to TRBD2. With 9 bases clipped from V and 5 bases from J, the junction kept 9 bases outside the gene matches. The CDR3 runs 14 residues. CDR1 is MNHEY and CDR2 is SVGAGI in the germline V gene.

The CDR3 DNA is TGTGCCAGCAGCTTGGACACACGAAGGCAGTATTTT. Its protein is CASSLDTRRQYF. The rearrangement joins TRBV28 to TRBJ2-3, with D perhaps TRBD1 (5 bases). V lost 6 bases to trimming and J lost 11 bases, with 15 bases between them. In germline, CDR1 is MDHEN, CDR2 SYDVKM. The CDR3 is 12 residues long.

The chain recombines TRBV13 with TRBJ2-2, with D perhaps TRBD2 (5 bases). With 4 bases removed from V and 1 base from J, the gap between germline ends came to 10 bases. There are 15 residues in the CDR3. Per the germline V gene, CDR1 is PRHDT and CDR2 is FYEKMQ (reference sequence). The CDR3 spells CASSSDLLNTGELFF. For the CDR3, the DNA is TGTGCCAGCAGCTCGGACTTACTGAACACCGGGGAGCTGTTTTTT.

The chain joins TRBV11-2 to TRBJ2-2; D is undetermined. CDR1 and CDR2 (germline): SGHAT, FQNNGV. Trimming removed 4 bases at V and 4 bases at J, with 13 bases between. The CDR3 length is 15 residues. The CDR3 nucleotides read TGTGCCAGCAGCTCCCAAACACGATTCACCGGGGAGCTGTTTTTT. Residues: CASSSQTRFTGELFF.